These T cell receptor beta chains were read from a single sample in a study of Ad26.COV2.S vaccination and SARS-CoV-2 variants. Repertoires were generated with immunoSEQ multiplex PCR, while TCRdb's copy carries only in-frame clones and drops some. The table lists roughly 320,000 clones, around four fifths of them singletons, with roughly 2% in the top ten. Sequenced material: peripheral blood, taken in a trial of Ad26.COV2.S vaccine versus placebo. The receptor set was obtained from a person aged 18-60 years who received the Ad26.COV2.S COVID-19 vaccine or a placebo. The CDR3 runs from the conserved cysteine through the conserved F or W. Each record gives: D gene, clone size, V gene, J gene, CDR3 protein, CDR3 DNA. D genes are given only for firm matches. Clone size is shown for a subset of rows, as once, few, many or a class of expanded clone.

TRBD2	NA	TRBV7-8	TRBJ2-2	CASSLLLAGSTGELFF	TGTGCCAGCAGCCTCCTACTAGCGGGGTCTACCGGGGAGCTGTTTTTT
NA	NA	TRBV4-1	TRBJ2-7	CASSPRAGLNEQYF	TGCGCCAGCAGCCCTCGTGCGGGCCTAAACGAGCAGTACTTC
NA	NA	TRBV2	TRBJ2-3	CASSEVDSPRDTQYF	TGTGCCAGCAGTGAAGTGGACAGCCCGCGGGATACGCAGTATTTT
TRBD2	NA	TRBV7-2	TRBJ2-1	CASSLAASGGGNEQFF	TGTGCCAGCAGCTTAGCTGCTAGCGGGGGCGGCAATGAGCAGTTCTTC
TRBD1	once	TRBV28	TRBJ2-5	CASSLWGRAARRGETQYF	TGTGCCAGCAGTTTATGGGGACGGGCAGCTCGCAGGGGGGAGACCCAGTACTTC
TRBD1	NA	TRBV6-5	TRBJ1-2	CASRPDRGGYGYTF	TGTGCCAGCAGGCCGGACAGGGGTGGCTATGGCTACACCTTC
TRBD2	NA	TRBV6-6	TRBJ2-2	CASRGGDHTGELFF	TGTGCCAGCAGGGGAGGGGATCACACCGGGGAGCTGTTTTTT
TRBD1	NA	TRBV18	TRBJ1-2	CASSPTGGIVNYGYTF	TGTGCCAGCTCCCCCACAGGGGGCATAGTCAACTATGGCTACACCTTC
NA	NA	TRBV10-3	TRBJ2-5	CAISESSETQYF	TGTGCCATCAGTGAGTCTTCCGAGACCCAGTACTTC
NA	few	TRBV19	TRBJ1-2	CASTRAGAIYGYTF	TGTGCCAGTACCCGGGCAGGGGCGATCTATGGCTACACCTTC
TRBD2	NA	TRBV4-2	TRBJ2-1	CASSRTSGAYNEQFF	TGTGCCAGCAGCCGAACTAGCGGGGCGTACAATGAGCAGTTCTTC
TRBD2	NA	TRBV6-5	TRBJ2-7	CASIPHGRSYEQYF	TGTGCCAGCATTCCCCACGGGAGGTCCTACGAGCAGTACTTC
NA	NA	TRBV6-5	TRBJ1-1	CATSSWSAFF	TGTGCCACCTCAAGTTGGTCGGCTTTCTTT
NA	NA	TRBV2	TRBJ1-5	CASSEEGGYQPQHF	TGTGCCAGCAGTGAGGAGGGAGGGTATCAGCCCCAGCATTTT
NA	once	TRBV5-6	TRBJ2-7	CASSRRAGLSYEQYF	TGTGCCAGCAGCCGCAGGGCAGGGCTTTCCTACGAGCAGTACTTC
TRBD1	NA	TRBV5-1	TRBJ2-2	CASSRDRDTGELFF	TGCGCCAGCAGCAGGGACAGAGACACCGGGGAGCTGTTTTTT
TRBD1	NA	TRBV11-3	TRBJ1-4	CASSSGQGARVSTNEKLFF	TGTGCCAGCAGCTCCGGACAGGGGGCGCGTGTATCAACTAATGAAAAACTGTTTTTT
NA	NA	TRBV5-3	TRBJ2-3	CARSLGQTAGFHTDTQYF	TGTGCCAGAAGCTTGGGCCAAACTGCGGGGTTTCACACAGATACGCAGTATTTT
NA	NA	TRBV7-2	TRBJ1-3	CASSLGPTTGNTIYF	TGTGCCAGCAGCTTAGGGCCGACAACTGGAAACACCATATATTTT
TRBD1	once	TRBV6-5	TRBJ2-4	CASTSDRGKNIQYF	TGTGCCAGCACCTCGGACAGGGGGAAAAACATTCAGTACTTC
NA	few	TRBV11-2	TRBJ2-7	CASSLAVAGANEQYF	TGTGCCAGCAGCTTAGCTGTGGCAGGGGCTAACGAGCAGTACTTC
NA	NA	TRBV10-3	TRBJ2-7	CAITASNDANEQYF	TGTGCCATCACAGCTAGCAACGACGCCAACGAGCAGTACTTC
NA	NA	TRBV19	TRBJ1-2	CASSTSTDPTFGYTF	TGTGCCAGTAGTACTTCGACAGACCCCACGTTTGGCTACACCTTC
NA	NA	TRBV9	TRBJ2-3	CASNFRGGLTDTQYF	TGTGCCAGCAACTTTAGGGGGGGTTTGACAGATACGCAGTATTTT
NA	few	TRBV9	TRBJ1-1	CASSVRGRAEAFF	TGTGCCAGCAGCGTCAGGGGTAGGGCTGAAGCTTTCTTT
NA	NA	TRBV18	TRBJ2-1	CASSIQSSRSEQFF	TGTGCCAGCTCAATCCAGAGTTCGAGGTCTGAGCAGTTCTTC
TRBD1	NA	TRBV23-1	TRBJ2-1	CASSRNRGRRSRYNEQFF	TGCGCCAGCAGTCGAAACAGGGGGCGCCGGTCCCGCTACAATGAGCAGTTCTTC
NA	NA	TRBV19	TRBJ2-7	CASSIDRQAGEQYF	TGTGCCAGTAGTATAGATCGACAGGCGGGGGAGCAGTACTTC
NA	few	TRBV7-2	TRBJ1-2	CASSLFGARDTKSRGGYTF	TGTGCCAGCAGCTTATTCGGTGCCCGGGACACGAAGAGTCGGGGTGGCTACACCTTC
NA	NA	TRBV18	TRBJ2-5	CASSPPGAQETQYF	TGTGCCAGCTCACCACCGGGGGCCCAAGAGACCCAGTACTTC
NA	NA	TRBV11-3	TRBJ1-1	CASSLESEATQAFF	TGTGCCAGCAGCCTGGAATCTGAAGCCACCCAAGCTTTCTTT
NA	once	TRBV10-1	TRBJ2-7	CASSEGGSSYEQYF	TGCGCCAGCAGTGAGGGGGGAAGCTCCTACGAGCAGTACTTC
TRBD1	NA	TRBV5-1	TRBJ1-1	CASSLAGQGRTEAFF	TGCGCCAGCAGCTTGGCGGGACAGGGACGCACTGAAGCTTTCTTT
TRBD1	NA	TRBV4-2	TRBJ1-4	CASSPFGQAGHEKLFF	TGTGCCAGCAGTCCATTTGGACAGGCGGGGCATGAAAAACTGTTTTTT
NA	NA	TRBV27	TRBJ1-6	CASSPDQASVSPLHF	TGTGCCAGCAGTCCAGACCAGGCCTCGGTTTCACCCCTCCACTTT
NA	NA	TRBV14	TRBJ1-4	CASSQQPRALFF	TGTGCCAGCAGCCAACAACCCCGCGCACTGTTTTTT
TRBD2	NA	TRBV29-1	TRBJ2-5	CSAPSAGGGTGETQYF	TGCAGCGCCCCTTCGGCGGGAGGGGGGACCGGAGAGACCCAGTACTTC
TRBD1	NA	TRBV10-3	TRBJ1-2	CATRQGANYGYTF	TGTGCCACCAGACAGGGGGCGAACTATGGCTACACCTTC
NA	NA	TRBV29-1	TRBJ2-3	CSVETPSSTDTQYF	TGCAGCGTTGAGACACCCTCTAGCACAGATACGCAGTATTTT
NA	NA	TRBV19	TRBJ2-3	CASSIATTGMETQYF	TGTGCCAGTAGTATAGCTACTACCGGAATGGAAACGCAGTATTTT
TRBD1	once	TRBV5-1	TRBJ1-6	CASSAGTGNSPLHF	TGCGCCAGCAGCGCCGGGACAGGGAATTCACCCCTCCACTTT
TRBD2	NA	TRBV7-6	TRBJ2-1	CASSLSSGLAVNEQFF	TGTGCCAGCAGCTTATCTTCGGGACTAGCGGTTAATGAGCAGTTCTTC
NA	NA	TRBV5-8	TRBJ2-7	CASSFLGQTPYEQYF	TGTGCCAGCAGCTTTTTAGGACAGACTCCCTACGAGCAGTACTTC
NA	NA	TRBV4-2	TRBJ1-2	CASSQEVGIGGGRGGYTF	TGTGCCAGCAGCCAAGAGGTCGGGATCGGCGGGGGACGGGGCGGCTACACCTTC
TRBD1	few	TRBV15	TRBJ1-4	CATSRGRQGANEKLFF	TGTGCCACCAGCAGAGGCCGACAGGGGGCAAATGAAAAACTGTTTTTT
NA	NA	TRBV28	TRBJ1-2	CASSLYMDGYTF	TGTGCCAGCAGTTTATATATGGATGGCTACACCTTC
TRBD2	few	TRBV3-1/TRBV3-2	TRBJ2-3	CASSLPIAGGDTDTQYF	TGTGCCAGCAGCCTACCGATAGCGGGGGGCGACACAGATACGCAGTATTTT
NA	NA	TRBV5-1	TRBJ1-1	CASSSSPELLNTEAFF	TGCGCCAGCAGCTCCTCCCCCGAGCTATTGAACACTGAAGCTTTCTTT
NA	NA	TRBV29-1	TRBJ2-7	CSVVGQGQSEQYF	TGCAGCGTTGTCGGGCAGGGTCAGTCCGAGCAGTACTTC